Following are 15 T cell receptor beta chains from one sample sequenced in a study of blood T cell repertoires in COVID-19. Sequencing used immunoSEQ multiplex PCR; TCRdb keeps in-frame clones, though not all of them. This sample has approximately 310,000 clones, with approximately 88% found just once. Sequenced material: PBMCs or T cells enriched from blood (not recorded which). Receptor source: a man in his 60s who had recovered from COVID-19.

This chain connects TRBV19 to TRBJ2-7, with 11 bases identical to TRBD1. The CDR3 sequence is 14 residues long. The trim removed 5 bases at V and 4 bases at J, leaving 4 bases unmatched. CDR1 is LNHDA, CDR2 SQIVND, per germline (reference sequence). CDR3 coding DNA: TGTGCCAGTAGTTCGGACAGGGGGCAGTACGAGCAGTACTTC. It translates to CASSSDRGQYEQYF.

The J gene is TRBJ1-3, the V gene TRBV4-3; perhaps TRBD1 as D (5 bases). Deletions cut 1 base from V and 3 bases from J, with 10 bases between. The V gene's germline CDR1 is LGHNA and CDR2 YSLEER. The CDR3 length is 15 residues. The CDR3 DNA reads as TGCGCCAGCAGCCAAGGGAAACAGGTTGGAAACACCATATATTTT. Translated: CASSQGKQVGNTIYF.

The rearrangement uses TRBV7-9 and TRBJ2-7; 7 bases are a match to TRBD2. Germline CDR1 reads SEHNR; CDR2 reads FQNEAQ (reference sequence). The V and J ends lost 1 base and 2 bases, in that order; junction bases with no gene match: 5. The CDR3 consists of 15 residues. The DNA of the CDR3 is TGTGCCAGCAGCTTAGACGGCGGGAGAGCCTACGAGCAGTACTTC. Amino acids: CASSLDGGRAYEQYF. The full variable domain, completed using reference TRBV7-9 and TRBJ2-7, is DTGVSQNPRHKITKRGQNVTFRCDPISEHNRLYWYRQTLGQGPEFLTYFQNEAQLEKSRLLSDRFSAERPKGSFSTLEIQRTEQGDSAMYLCASSLDGGRAYEQYFGPGTRLTVT.

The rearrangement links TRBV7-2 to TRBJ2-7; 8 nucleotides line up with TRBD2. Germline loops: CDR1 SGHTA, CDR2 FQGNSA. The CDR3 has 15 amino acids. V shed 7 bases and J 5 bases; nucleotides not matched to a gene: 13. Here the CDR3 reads CASNNGAGVKNEQYF. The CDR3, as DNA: TGTGCCAGCAATAATGGAGCGGGAGTTAAGAACGAGCAGTACTTC.

The CDR3 region has the DNA TGTGCCAGCAGCCGGGGGGTCGGGGGCAGAAACATTCAGTACTTC. Translating gives CASSRGVGGRNIQYF. The chain joins TRBV6-5 to TRBJ2-4; perhaps TRBD2 as D (7 bases). Per germline, CDR1 MNHEY and CDR2 SVGAGI. Trimming left V 6 bases short and J 6 bases short, with 18 bases between. The CDR3 covers 15 residues.

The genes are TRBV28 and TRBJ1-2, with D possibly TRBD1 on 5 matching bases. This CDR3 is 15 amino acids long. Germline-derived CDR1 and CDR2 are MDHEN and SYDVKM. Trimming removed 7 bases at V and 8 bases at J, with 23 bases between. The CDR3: CASTNPGGRGLGYTF. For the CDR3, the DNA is TGTGCCAGCACCAATCCCGGGGGGAGGGGATTAGGCTACACCTTC.

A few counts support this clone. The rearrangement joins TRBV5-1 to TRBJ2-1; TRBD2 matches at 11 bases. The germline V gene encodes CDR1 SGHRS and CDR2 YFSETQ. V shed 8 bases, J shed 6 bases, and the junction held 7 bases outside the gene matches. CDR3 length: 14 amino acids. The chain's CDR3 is CARTSGRNGNEQFF. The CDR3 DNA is TGCGCCAGAACTAGCGGGAGAAATGGCAATGAGCAGTTCTTC.

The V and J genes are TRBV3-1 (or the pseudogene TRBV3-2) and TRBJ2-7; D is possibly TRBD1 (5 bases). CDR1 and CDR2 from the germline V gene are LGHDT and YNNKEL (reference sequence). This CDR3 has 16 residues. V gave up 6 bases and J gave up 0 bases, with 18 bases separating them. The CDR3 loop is CASRKSTDSFSYEQYF. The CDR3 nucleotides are TGTGCCAGCAGGAAATCAACTGACAGCTTCTCCTACGAGCAGTACTTC.

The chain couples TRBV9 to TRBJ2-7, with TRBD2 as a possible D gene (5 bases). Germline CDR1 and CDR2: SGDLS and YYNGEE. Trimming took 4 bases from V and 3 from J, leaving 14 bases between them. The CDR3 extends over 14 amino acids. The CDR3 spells CASSTPRGSYEQYF. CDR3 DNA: TGTGCCAGCAGCACCCCCCGAGGGAGCTACGAGCAGTACTTC. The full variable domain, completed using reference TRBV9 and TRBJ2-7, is DSGVTQTPKHLITATGQRVTLRCSPRSGDLSVYWYQQSLDQGLQFLIQYYNGEERAKGNILERFSAQQFPDLHSELNLSSLELGDSALYFCASSTPRGSYEQYFGPGTRLTVT.

This CDR3 reads CASRTPGLHNEQFF. The CDR3 DNA follows: TGTGCCAGCAGAACACCGGGACTCCACAATGAGCAGTTCTTC. The chain combines TRBV28 with TRBJ2-1; TRBD2 might be the D (6 bases). The germline gives CDR1 MDHEN, CDR2 SYDVKM. This CDR3 is built from 14 residues. V was trimmed by 6 bases and J by 5 bases, leaving 14 bases between them.

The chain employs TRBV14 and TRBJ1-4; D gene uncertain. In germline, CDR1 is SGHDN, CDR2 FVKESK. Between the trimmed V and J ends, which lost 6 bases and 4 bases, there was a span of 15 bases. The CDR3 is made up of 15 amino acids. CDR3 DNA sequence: TGTGCCAGCAGTCTCCATGAGTTCGGTAATGAAAAACTGTTTTTT. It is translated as CASSLHEFGNEKLFF.

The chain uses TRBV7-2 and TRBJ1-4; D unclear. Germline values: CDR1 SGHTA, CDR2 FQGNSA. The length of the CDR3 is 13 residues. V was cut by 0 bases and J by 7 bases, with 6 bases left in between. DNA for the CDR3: TGTGCCAGCAGCTTAGCTGTAGTTGAAAAACTGTTTTTT. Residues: CASSLAVVEKLFF.

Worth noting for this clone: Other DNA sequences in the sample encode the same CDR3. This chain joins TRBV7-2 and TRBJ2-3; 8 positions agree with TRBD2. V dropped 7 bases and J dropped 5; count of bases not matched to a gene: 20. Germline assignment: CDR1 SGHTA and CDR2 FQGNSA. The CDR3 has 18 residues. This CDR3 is CASTFSLAGGSGGDTQYF. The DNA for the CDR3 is TGTGCCAGCACCTTTAGTCTGGCGGGAGGCTCTGGAGGAGATACGCAGTATTTT.

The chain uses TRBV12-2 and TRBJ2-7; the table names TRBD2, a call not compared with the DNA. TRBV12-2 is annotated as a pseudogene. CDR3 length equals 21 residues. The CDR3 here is CASRLLSRASGRASSSYEQYF. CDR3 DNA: TGTGCAAGTCGCTTACTTAGTCGCGCTAGCGGGAGGGCCTCGAGCTCCTACGAGCAGTACTTC.

The CDR3 here is CASPSSRTSGMADTQYF. CDR3 DNA sequence: TGTGCCAGCCCCTCCTCCAGGACTAGCGGCATGGCAGATACGCAGTATTTT. The chain is built from TRBV28 and TRBJ2-3; 10 bases line up with TRBD2. V dropped 8 bases and J dropped 4; count of bases not matched to a gene: 15. The CDR3 is made up of 17 amino acids. From germline, CDR1 is MDHEN and CDR2 SYDVKM.